The sequence of this T cell receptor beta chain was determined in a study of cytomegalovirus exposure and HLA in healthy donors. Overall study findings and caveats: Some V segments, TRBV6-2 and TRBV6-3 among them, were indistinguishable and were therefore excluded. What was likely a sequencing artifact was a cluster of highly shared sequence variants.

Trimming removed 0 bases at V and 7 bases at J, with 12 bases between. Germline CDR1 KGHSH, CDR2 LQKENI. The CDR3 sequence is 15 residues long. Of note for this clone: The antigen is undetermined.

A multiplex PCR was run with 60 Vbeta primers and 13 Jbeta primers. The repertoire was sequenced with immunoSEQ multiplex PCR; TCRdb's copy has only in-frame clones and lacks some. The table lists 85,000 to 100,000 clones, around four fifths of them singletons, with roughly 7.1% in the top ten. V gene TRBV18 combines with J gene TRBJ1-4; D not certain. This TCR was sampled from a man aged 35 to 55 in good health and CMV-seropositive. Sequenced input: PBMCs. The CDR3 sequence is CASSPPGDLGEKLFF. The CDR3 DNA reads TGTGCCAGCTCACCACCGGGAGACCTGGGTGAAAAACTGTTTTTT. Based on the CDR3 plus reference TRBV18 and TRBJ1-4, the full variable domain is NAGVMQNPRHLVRRRGQEARLRCSPMKGHSHVYWYRQLPEEGLKFMVYLQKENIIDESGMPKERFSAEFPKEGPSILRIQQVVRGDSAAYFCASSPPGDLGEKLFFGSGTQLSVL.